This T cell receptor (beta chain) is from a study of T cell responses to AZD1222 COVID-19 vaccine. Points from the study as a whole: Seropositive AZD1222 recipients at baseline numbered only six or seven. Regions 160-218 and 743-854 held dominance among vaccine-associated CD4 TCRs, which spanned spike. The repertoires were collected only after the peak T cell response. Clonal diversity was possibly underestimated, and white British individuals and females predominated among donors.

This CDR3 is built from 15 residues. V lost 0 bases and J lost 2, with 11 bases in between. Germline V gene data show CDR1 as MGHRA and CDR2 as YSYEKL. With respect to this clone: The target antigen is unknown.

The data were produced by immunoSEQ multiplex PCR, yet TCRdb's version contains in-frame clones alone and is incomplete. The table has nearly 100,000 clones, more than 70% seen once; the top ten hold roughly 3%. The chain combines TRBV4-1 with TRBJ2-7; TRBD2 might be the D (6 bases). The TCR comes from an adult in good health. The input for sequencing was peripheral blood, taken on day 0 of AZD1222 vaccination. CDR3 in amino acids: CASSQDWGVAYEQYF. The CDR3 nucleotides are TGCGCCAGCAGCCAAGACTGGGGGGTCGCCTACGAGCAGTACTTC.